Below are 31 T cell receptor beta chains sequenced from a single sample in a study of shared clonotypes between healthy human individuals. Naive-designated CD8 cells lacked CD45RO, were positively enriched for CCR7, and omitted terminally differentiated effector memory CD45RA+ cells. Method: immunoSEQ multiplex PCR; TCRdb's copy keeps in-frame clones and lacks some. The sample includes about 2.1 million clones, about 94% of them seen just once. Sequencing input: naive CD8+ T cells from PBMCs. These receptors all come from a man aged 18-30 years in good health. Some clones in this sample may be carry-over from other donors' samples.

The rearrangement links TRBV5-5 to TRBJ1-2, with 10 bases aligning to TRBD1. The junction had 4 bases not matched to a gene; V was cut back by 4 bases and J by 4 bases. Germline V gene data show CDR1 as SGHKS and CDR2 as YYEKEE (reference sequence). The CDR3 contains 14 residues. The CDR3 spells CASSVTGGLYGYTF. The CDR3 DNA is TGTGCCAGCAGCGTGACAGGGGGCCTCTATGGCTACACCTTC.

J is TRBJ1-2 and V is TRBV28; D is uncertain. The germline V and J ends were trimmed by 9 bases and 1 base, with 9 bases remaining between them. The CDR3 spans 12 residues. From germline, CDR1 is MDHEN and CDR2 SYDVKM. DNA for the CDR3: TGTGCCAGTACCGGATTTAACTATGGCTACACCTTC. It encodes CASTGFNYGYTF.

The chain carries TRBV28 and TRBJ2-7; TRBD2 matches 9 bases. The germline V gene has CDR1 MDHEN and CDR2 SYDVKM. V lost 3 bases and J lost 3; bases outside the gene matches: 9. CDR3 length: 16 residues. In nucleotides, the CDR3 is TGTGCCAGCAGTTTTTTGTTAGCGGGAGATGTCTACGAGCAGTACTTC. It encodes CASSFLLAGDVYEQYF.

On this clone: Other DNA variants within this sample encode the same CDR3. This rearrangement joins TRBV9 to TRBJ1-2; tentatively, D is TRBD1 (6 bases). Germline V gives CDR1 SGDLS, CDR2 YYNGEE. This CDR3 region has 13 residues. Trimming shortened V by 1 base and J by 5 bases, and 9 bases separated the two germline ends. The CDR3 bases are TGTGCCAGCAGCGTAACAGGGTCGTATGGCTACACCTTC. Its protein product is CASSVTGSYGYTF.

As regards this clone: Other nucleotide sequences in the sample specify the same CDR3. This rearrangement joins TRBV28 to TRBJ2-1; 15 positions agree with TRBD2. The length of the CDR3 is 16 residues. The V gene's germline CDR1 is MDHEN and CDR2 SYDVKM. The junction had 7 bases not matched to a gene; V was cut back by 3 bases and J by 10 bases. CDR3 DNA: TGTGCCAGCAGTTTTGGACTAGCGGGAGGGCCGGTGGAGCAGTTCTTC. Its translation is CASSFGLAGGPVEQFF.

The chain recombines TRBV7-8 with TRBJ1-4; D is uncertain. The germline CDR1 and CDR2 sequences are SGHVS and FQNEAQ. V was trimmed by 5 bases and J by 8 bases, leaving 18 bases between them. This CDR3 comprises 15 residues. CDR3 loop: CASSQRSLQEEKLFF. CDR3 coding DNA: TGTGCCAGCAGCCAACGGTCCTTGCAAGAGGAAAAACTGTTTTTT.

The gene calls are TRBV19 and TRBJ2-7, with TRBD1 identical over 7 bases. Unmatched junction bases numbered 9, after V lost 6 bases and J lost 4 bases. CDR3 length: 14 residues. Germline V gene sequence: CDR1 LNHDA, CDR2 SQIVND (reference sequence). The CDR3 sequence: CASSPTGIGYEQYF. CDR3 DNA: TGTGCCAGTAGCCCGACAGGGATCGGGTACGAGCAGTACTTC.

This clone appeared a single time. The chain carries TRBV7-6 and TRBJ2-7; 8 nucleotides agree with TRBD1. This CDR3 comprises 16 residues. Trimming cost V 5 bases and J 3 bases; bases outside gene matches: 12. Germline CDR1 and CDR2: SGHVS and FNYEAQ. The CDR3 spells CASSQALDRVSYEQYF. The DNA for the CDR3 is TGTGCCAGCAGCCAAGCCCTGGACAGGGTTAGCTACGAGCAGTACTTC.

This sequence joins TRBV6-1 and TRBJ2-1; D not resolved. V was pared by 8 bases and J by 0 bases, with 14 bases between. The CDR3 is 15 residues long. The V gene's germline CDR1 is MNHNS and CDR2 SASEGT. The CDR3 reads CASLTRESSYNEQFF. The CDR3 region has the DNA TGTGCCAGCTTGACAAGGGAAAGCTCCTACAATGAGCAGTTCTTC.

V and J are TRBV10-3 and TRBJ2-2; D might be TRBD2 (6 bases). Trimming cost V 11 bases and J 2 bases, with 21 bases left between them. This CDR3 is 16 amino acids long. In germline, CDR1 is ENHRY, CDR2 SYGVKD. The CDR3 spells CAANPGRGTNTGELFF. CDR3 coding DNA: TGTGCCGCCAACCCCGGGCGCGGGACTAACACCGGGGAGCTGTTTTTT.

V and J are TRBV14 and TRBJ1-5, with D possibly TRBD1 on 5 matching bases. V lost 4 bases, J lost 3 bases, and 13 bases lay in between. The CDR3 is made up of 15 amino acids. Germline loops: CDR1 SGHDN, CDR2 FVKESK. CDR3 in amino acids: CASSPFDGHNQPQHF. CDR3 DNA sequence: TGTGCCAGCAGCCCATTCGACGGACACAATCAGCCCCAGCATTTT.

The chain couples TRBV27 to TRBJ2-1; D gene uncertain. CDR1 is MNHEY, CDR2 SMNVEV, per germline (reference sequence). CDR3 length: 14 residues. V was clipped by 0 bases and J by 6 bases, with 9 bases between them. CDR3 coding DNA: TGTGCCAGCAGTTTATCCACAGTCGGCAATGAGCAGTTCTTC. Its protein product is CASSLSTVGNEQFF.

This CDR3 reads CASSTRAGAPGELFF. CDR3 sequence (DNA): TGTGCCAGCAGCACCAGGGCGGGAGCTCCCGGGGAGCTGTTTTTT. The V and J genes are TRBV13 and TRBJ2-2, with 7 bases matching TRBD2. The CDR3 extends over 15 amino acids. Germline loops: CDR1 PRHDT, CDR2 FYEKMQ (reference sequence). Germline trimming cut 5 bases from V and 6 bases from J; bases unmatched to any gene: 9.

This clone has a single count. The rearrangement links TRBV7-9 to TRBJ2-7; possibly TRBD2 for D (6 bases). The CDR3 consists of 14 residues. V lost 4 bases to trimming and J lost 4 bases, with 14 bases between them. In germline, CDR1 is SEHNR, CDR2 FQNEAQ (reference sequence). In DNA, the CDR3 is TGTGCCAGCAGCTCCCGCGGGGAGCTTTACGAGCAGTACTTC. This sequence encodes CASSSRGELYEQYF.

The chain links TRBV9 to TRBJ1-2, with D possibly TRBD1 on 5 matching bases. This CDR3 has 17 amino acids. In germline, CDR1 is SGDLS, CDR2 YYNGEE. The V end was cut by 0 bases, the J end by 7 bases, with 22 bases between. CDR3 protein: CASSVGREPTTGGGYTF. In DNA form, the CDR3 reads TGTGCCAGCAGCGTAGGAAGGGAGCCCACCACGGGGGGTGGCTACACCTTC.

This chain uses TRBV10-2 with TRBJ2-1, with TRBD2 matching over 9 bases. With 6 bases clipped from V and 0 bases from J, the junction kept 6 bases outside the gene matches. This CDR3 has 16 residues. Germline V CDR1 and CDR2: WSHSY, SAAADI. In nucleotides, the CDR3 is TGCGCCAGCAGATTTAGCGGGGGCAGCTCCTACAATGAGCAGTTCTTC. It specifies CASRFSGGSSYNEQFF.

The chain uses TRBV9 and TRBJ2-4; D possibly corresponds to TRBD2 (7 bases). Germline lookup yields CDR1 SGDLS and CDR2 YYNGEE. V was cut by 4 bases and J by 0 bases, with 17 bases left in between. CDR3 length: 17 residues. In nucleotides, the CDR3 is TGTGCCAGCAGCCCAGGGGAGGGCAGACTAGCCAAAAACATTCAGTACTTC. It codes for CASSPGEGRLAKNIQYF.

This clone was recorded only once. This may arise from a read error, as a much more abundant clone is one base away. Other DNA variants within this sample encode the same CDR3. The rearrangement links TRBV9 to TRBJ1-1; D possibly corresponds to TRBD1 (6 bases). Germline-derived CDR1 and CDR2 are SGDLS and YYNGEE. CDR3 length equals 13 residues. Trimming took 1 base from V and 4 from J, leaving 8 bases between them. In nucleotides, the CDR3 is TGTGCCAGCAGCGTACGAGGGGGCACTGAAGCTTTCTTT. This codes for CASSVRGGTEAFF.

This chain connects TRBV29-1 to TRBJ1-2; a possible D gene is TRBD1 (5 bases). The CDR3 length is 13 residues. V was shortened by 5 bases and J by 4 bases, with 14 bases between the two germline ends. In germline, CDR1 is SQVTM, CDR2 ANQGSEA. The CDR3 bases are TGCAGCGTTTGGCTGACAGCGGCCTATGGCTACACCTTC. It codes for CSVWLTAAYGYTF.

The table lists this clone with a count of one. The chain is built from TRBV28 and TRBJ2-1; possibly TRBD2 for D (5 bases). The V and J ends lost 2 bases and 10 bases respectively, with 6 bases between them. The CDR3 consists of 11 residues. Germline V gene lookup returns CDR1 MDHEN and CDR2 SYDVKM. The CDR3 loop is CASSLPGEQFF. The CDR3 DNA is TGTGCCAGCAGTTTACCGGGGGAGCAGTTCTTC.

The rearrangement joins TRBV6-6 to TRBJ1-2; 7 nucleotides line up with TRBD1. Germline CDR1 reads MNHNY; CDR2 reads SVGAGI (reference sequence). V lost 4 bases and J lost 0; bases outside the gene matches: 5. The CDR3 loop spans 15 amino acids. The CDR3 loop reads CASSWTQGTNYGYTF. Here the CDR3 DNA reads TGTGCCAGCAGTTGGACACAGGGGACTAACTATGGCTACACCTTC.

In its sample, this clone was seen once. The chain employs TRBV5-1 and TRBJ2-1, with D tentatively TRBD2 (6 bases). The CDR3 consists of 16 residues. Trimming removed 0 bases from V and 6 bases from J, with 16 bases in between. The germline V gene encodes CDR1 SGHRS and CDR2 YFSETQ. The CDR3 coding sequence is TGCGCCAGCAGCTTGGTGGGGGGAGAGTCGCGCAATGAGCAGTTCTTC. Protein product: CASSLVGGESRNEQFF.

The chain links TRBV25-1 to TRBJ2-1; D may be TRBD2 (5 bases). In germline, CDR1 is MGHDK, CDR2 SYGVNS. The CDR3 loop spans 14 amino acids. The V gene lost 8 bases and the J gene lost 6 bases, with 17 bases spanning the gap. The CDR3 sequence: CASPRSSRGNEQFF. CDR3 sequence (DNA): TGTGCCAGCCCCCGGAGCAGTCGGGGCAATGAGCAGTTCTTC.

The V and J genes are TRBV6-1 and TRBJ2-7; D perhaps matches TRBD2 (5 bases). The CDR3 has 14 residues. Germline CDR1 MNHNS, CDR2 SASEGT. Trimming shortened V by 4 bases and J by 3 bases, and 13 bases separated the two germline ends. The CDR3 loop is CASSGRLTSYEQYF. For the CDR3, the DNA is TGTGCCAGCAGTGGACGCCTCACTAGCTACGAGCAGTACTTC.

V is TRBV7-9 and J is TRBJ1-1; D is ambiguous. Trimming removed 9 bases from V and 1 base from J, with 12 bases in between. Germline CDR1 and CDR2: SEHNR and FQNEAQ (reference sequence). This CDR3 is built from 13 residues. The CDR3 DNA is TGTGCCAGTTGTAGGGCGGGGAACACTGAAGCTTTCTTT. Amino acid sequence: CASCRAGNTEAFF.

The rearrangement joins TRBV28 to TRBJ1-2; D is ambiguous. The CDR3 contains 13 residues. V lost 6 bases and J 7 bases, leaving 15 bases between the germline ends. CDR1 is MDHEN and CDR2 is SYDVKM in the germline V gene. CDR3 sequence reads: CASSFNERLGYTF. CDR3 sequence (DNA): TGTGCCAGCAGCTTTAATGAAAGGCTTGGCTACACCTTC.

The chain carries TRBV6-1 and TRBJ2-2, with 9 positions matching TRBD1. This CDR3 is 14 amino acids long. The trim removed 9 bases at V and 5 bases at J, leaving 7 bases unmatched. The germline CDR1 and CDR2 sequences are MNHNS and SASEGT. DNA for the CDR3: TGTGCCAGTATACAGGGGGCGCGGACCGGGGAGCTGTTTTTT. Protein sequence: CASIQGARTGELFF.

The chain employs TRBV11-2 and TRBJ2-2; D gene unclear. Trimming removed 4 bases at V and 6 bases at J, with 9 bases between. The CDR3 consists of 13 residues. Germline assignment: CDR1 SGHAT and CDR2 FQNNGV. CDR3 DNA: TGTGCCAGCAGCTCCCTATCGTCCGGGGAGCTGTTTTTT. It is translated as CASSSLSSGELFF.

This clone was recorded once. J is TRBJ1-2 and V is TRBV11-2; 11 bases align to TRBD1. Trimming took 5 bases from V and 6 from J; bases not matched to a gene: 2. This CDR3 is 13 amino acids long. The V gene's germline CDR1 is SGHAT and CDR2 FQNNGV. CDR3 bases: TGTGCCAGCAGCAGGACAGGGGGCGATGGCTACACCTTC. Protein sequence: CASSRTGGDGYTF. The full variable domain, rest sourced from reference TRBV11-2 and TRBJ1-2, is EAGVAQSPRYKIIEKRQSVAFWCNPISGHATLYWYQQILGQGPKLLIQFQNNGVVDDSQLPKDRFSAERLKGVDSTLKIQPAKLEDSAVYLCASSRTGGDGYTFGSGTRLTVV.

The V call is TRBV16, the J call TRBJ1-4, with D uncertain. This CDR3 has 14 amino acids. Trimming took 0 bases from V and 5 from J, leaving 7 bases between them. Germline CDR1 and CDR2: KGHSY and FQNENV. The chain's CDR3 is CASSQSNLNEKLFF. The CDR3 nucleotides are TGTGCCAGCAGCCAATCGAACCTGAATGAAAAACTGTTTTTT.

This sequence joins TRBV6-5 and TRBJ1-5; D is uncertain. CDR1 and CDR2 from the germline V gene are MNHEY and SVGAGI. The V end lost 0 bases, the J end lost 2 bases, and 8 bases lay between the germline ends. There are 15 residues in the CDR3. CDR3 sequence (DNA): TGTGCCAGCAGTTACTCCCCAAGGGGCAATCAGCCCCAGCATTTT. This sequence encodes CASSYSPRGNQPQHF.